A selection of T cell receptor beta chains follows, all from one sample in a study of radiotherapy plus CTLA-4 blockade in lung cancer. Profiling relied on immunoSEQ multiplex PCR, and the TCRdb table lists in-frame clones only, not all of them. This table has 70,000 to 85,000 clones, less than 85% appearing once. This specimen consisted of peripheral blood, obtained from a patient treated with radiotherapy plus ipilimumab. These receptors all come from a human donor with non-small cell lung cancer whose response to radiotherapy plus ipilimumab could not be evaluated. Each CDR3 is given with its conserved first and last residue. The D gene is left open where the match is weak. The size entry is marked missing in some rows and otherwise reads once, few, many or a size class.

V gene,D gene,clone size,J gene,CDR3 protein,CDR3 DNA
TRBV21-1,.,.,TRBJ2-3,CASSNGGGTGRYF,TGTGCCAGCAGCAATGGGGGGGGGACGGGTAGGTATTTT
TRBV15,.,.,TRBJ1-4,CATSRTTGATNEKLFF,TGTGCCACCAGCAGAACGACGGGGGCAACTAATGAAAAACTGTTTTTT
TRBV5-1,TRBD1,.,TRBJ1-2,CASSLRQGAGYTF,TGCGCCAGCAGCCTAAGACAGGGGGCTGGCTACACCTTC
TRBV2,TRBD1,.,TRBJ1-6,CASSEIGGIDSPLHF,TGTGCCAGCAGTGAAATAGGGGGCATTGATTCACCCCTCCACTTT
TRBV9,TRBD2,.,TRBJ2-7,CASSPPGGGYEQYF,TGTGCCAGCAGCCCACCCGGGGGGGGCTACGAGCAGTACTTC
TRBV2,.,.,TRBJ2-7,CASILDRAYEQYF,TGTGCCAGCATCCTTGACAGAGCCTACGAGCAGTACTTC
TRBV28,.,few,TRBJ1-4,CASTPPRGKLFF,TGTGCCAGCACCCCCCCTAGAGGAAAACTGTTTTTT
TRBV30,.,.,TRBJ1-5,CAWESGVGSNQPQHF,TGTGCCTGGGAGTCCGGGGTCGGTAGCAATCAGCCCCAGCATTTT
TRBV27,.,.,TRBJ2-4,CASPPGHKDIQYF,TGTGCCAGTCCCCCGGGACATAAGGACATTCAGTACTTC
TRBV2,TRBD2,.,TRBJ2-3,CASRSGVAEYF,TGTGCCAGTCGTAGCGGGGTGGCGGAGTATTTT
TRBV28,TRBD1,.,TRBJ2-5,CASSANGQGKTQYF,TGTGCCAGCAGTGCGAATGGACAGGGGAAGACCCAGTACTTC
TRBV9,.,.,TRBJ1-1,CASSVGRGDTEAFF,TGTGCCAGCAGCGTGGGGCGGGGGGACACTGAAGCTTTCTTT
TRBV18,TRBD2,.,TRBJ2-7,CASSPPSRAGEQYF,TGTGCCAGCTCACCACCCAGCAGAGCGGGGGAGCAGTACTTC
TRBV14,TRBD1,.,TRBJ2-2,CASSQVQGFSTGELFF,TGTGCCAGCAGCCAAGTACAGGGGTTTAGCACCGGGGAGCTGTTTTTT
TRBV5-5,.,.,TRBJ1-5,CASSLEGGRQPQHF,TGTGCCAGCAGCTTGGAAGGGGGTCGCCAGCCCCAGCATTTT
TRBV29-1,.,.,TRBJ2-2,CSGTGSGGELFF,TGCAGCGGAACAGGGTCTGGCGGGGAGCTGTTTTTT
TRBV7-9,TRBD1,.,TRBJ2-7,CASSFPGQGRRF,TGTGCCAGCAGCTTTCCGGGACAGGGACGTCGGTTC
TRBV28,TRBD2,.,TRBJ2-1,CASSFTTSGTLYNEQFF,TGTGCCAGCAGTTTTACGACTAGCGGGACCCTATACAATGAGCAGTTCTTC
TRBV7-6,.,.,TRBJ1-1,CASSPQTGVNTEAFF,TGTGCCAGCAGCCCCCAGACGGGGGTCAACACTGAAGCTTTCTTT
TRBV9,TRBD1,many,TRBJ1-2,CASSPPTGYGYTF,TGTGCCAGCAGCCCACCGACAGGGTATGGCTACACCTTC
TRBV15,TRBD1,.,TRBJ2-2,CATSSGGGQGAGELFF,TGTGCCACCAGCAGTGGGGGGGGACAGGGTGCCGGGGAGCTGTTTTTT
TRBV6-1,TRBD1,few,TRBJ1-5,CASIQGSSQPQHF,TGTGCCAGCATACAGGGGTCGAGTCAGCCCCAGCATTTT
TRBV2,.,many,TRBJ1-4,CASRTDWNEKLFF,TGTGCCAGCAGGACGGACTGGAATGAAAAACTGTTTTTT
TRBV6-5,TRBD1,.,TRBJ2-1,CASSYTPGTGHEQFF,TGTGCCAGCAGTTACACTCCCGGGACAGGTCATGAGCAGTTCTTC
TRBV4-1,.,.,TRBJ2-7,CASSQDTGRLSVGVTPYEQYF,TGCGCCAGCAGCCAAGATACGGGCAGACTATCCGTCGGGGTCACCCCCTACGAGCAGTACTTC
TRBV9,.,.,TRBJ2-2,CASSHSNTGELFF,TGTGCCAGCAGCCACAGCAACACCGGGGAGCTGTTTTTT
TRBV29-1,TRBD1,.,TRBJ2-3,CSVRQGATDTQYF,TGCAGCGTTCGACAGGGGGCAACAGATACGCAGTATTTT
TRBV6-5,.,.,TRBJ2-5,CASSYIGAQETQYF,TGTGCCAGCAGTTACATTGGGGCCCAAGAGACCCAGTACTTC
TRBV6-5,.,few,TRBJ1-2,CASSYSTARSGYTF,TGTGCCAGCAGTTACTCGACAGCGAGGTCAGGCTACACCTTC
TRBV27,TRBD1,.,TRBJ1-1,CASSPGQGKAEAFF,TGTGCCAGCAGTCCAGGACAGGGAAAGGCTGAAGCTTTCTTT
TRBV7-2,.,.,TRBJ1-1,CASSFYRVGGTEAFF,TGTGCCAGCAGCTTCTACAGGGTCGGTGGGACTGAAGCTTTCTTT
TRBV5-4,.,few,TRBJ1-1,CASSLDSLLEAFF,TGTGCCAGCAGCTTGGACTCTTTATTAGAAGCTTTCTTT
TRBV2,.,.,TRBJ2-5,CAVRDYQETQYF,TGTGCCGTTAGGGACTACCAAGAGACCCAGTACTTC
TRBV10-2,TRBD2,.,TRBJ2-2,CASSESSGSSTGELFF,TGCGCCAGCAGTGAGTCCAGCGGGAGTTCTACCGGGGAGCTGTTTTTT
TRBV7-3,TRBD2,once,TRBJ2-3,CASSLAGGPTDTQYF,TGTGCCAGCAGTTTGGCGGGGGGGCCGACAGATACGCAGTATTTT
TRBV6-6,.,once,TRBJ2-2,CASSRRERELFF,TGTGCCAGCAGTAGACGGGAGCGGGAGCTGTTTTTT
TRBV6-1,.,.,TRBJ2-3,CASSEEQGWADTQYF,TGTGCCAGCAGTGAGGAGCAGGGGTGGGCAGATACGCAGTATTTT
TRBV4-1,.,.,TRBJ2-6,CASSQAGTGANVLTF,TGCGCCAGCAGCCAAGCGGGGACTGGGGCCAACGTCCTGACTTTC
TRBV6-5,TRBD1,.,TRBJ1-2,CASRPNRGHGYTF,TGTGCCAGCAGGCCCAACAGGGGGCATGGCTACACCTTC
TRBV19,.,.,TRBJ2-7,CASSGNSYEQYF,TGTGCCAGTAGCGGGAACTCCTACGAGCAGTACTTC
TRBV27,.,.,TRBJ2-1,CASRGGGLREFF,TGTGCCAGCAGGGGTGGCGGGCTTAGAGAGTTCTTC
TRBV11-2,.,few,TRBJ1-2,CASSQGGTQYGYTF,TGTGCCAGCAGCCAGGGAGGTACCCAATATGGCTACACCTTC
TRBV7-2,TRBD2,.,TRBJ2-5,CASSLSGRAWETQYF,TGTGCCAGCAGCTTAAGCGGGAGGGCCTGGGAGACCCAGTACTTC
TRBV19,.,.,TRBJ1-1,CASSPRRTAVLNTEAFF,TGTGCCAGTAGTCCCCGACGGACTGCCGTATTGAACACTGAAGCTTTCTTT
TRBV5-1,TRBD2,.,TRBJ2-1,CASSLGLAGNEQFF,TGCGCCAGCAGCTTGGGACTAGCCGGGAATGAGCAGTTCTTC
TRBV2,TRBD1,.,TRBJ1-2,CASTPRDRDNYGYTF,TGTGCCAGCACTCCCCGGGACAGGGATAACTATGGCTACACCTTC
TRBV10-3,TRBD2,few,TRBJ2-2,CAISSSGGANTGELFF,TGTGCCATCAGCTCTAGCGGGGGGGCGAACACCGGGGAGCTGTTTTTT